This T cell receptor (beta chain) was found in a study of early T cells in non-severe SARS-CoV-2 infection. TCRdb itself ran the 5' RACE reads through MiXCR, one entry per CDR3 protein. The table lists about 33,000 distinct CDR3 sequences, roughly 6% of them singletons, with approximately 5% in the top ten. CDR1 is ENHRY and CDR2 is SYGVKD in the germline V gene. The CDR3 covers 13 residues. V was trimmed by 7 bases and J by 1 base, leaving 10 bases between them. This clonotype occurred many times. This TCR was sampled from an adult who was a healthcare worker with PCR-confirmed SARS-CoV-2 infection or an uninfected control (not recorded which). The rearrangement links TRBV10-3 to TRBJ2-5; no clear D. Sequencing was carried out using whole blood. The CDR3 DNA reads as TGTGCCATCAAGGGCGGCAGCCAAGAGACCCAGTACTTC. Its protein product is CAIKGGSQETQYF.